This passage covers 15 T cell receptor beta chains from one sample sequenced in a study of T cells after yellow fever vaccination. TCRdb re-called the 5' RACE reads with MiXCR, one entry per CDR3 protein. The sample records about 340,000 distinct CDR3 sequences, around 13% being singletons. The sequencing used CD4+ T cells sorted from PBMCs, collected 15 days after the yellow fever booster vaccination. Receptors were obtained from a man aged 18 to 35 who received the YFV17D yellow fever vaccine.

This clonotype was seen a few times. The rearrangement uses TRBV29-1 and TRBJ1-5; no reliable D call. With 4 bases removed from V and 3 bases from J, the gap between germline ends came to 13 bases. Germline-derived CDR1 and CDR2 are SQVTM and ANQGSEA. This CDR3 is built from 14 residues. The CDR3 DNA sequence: TGCAGCGTTGTAGAAACCGACCTCAATCAGCCCCAGCATTTT. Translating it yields CSVVETDLNQPQHF.

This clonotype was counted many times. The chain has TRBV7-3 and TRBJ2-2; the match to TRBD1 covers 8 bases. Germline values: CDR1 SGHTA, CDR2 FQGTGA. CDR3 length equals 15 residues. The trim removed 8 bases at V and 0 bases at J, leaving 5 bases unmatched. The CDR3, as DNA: TGTGCCAGCGGCGCAGGGGGCGCGAACACCGGGGAGCTGTTTTTT. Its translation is CASGAGGANTGELFF.

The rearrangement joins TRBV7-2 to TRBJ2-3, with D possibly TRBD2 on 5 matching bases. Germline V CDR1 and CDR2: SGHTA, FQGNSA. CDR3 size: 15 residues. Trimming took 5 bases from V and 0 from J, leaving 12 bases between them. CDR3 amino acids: CASSPLRTSTDTQYF. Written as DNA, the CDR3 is TGTGCCAGCAGCCCCCTCAGGACTAGCACAGATACGCAGTATTTT.

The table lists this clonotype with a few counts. In DNA form, the CDR3 reads TGTGCCAGCAGGCCGGGGACAACCTACGAGCAGTACTTC. Its translation: CASRPGTTYEQYF. The chain combines TRBV12-3 or TRBV12-4 with TRBJ2-7; D is possibly TRBD1 (6 bases). V was pared by 6 bases and J by 2 bases, with 11 bases between. The length of the CDR3 is 13 residues.

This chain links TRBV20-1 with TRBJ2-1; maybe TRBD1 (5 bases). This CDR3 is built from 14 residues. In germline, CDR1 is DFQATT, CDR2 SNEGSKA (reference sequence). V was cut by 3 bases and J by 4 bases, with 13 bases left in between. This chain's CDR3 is CSASRTRGYNEQFF. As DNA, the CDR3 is TGCAGTGCTAGTCGGACAAGGGGTTACAATGAGCAGTTCTTC.

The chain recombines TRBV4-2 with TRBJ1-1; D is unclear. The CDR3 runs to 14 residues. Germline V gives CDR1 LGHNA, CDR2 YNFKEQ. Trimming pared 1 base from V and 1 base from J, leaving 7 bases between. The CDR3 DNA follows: TGTGCCAGCAGCCAAGCCAGCTGGAACACTGAAGCTTTCTTT. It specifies CASSQASWNTEAFF.

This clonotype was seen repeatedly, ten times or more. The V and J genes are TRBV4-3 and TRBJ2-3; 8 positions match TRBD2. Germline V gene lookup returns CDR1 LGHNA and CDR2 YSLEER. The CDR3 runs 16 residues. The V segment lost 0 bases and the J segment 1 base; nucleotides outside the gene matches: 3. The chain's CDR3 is CASSQDPAGGTDTQYF. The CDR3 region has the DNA TGCGCCAGCAGCCAAGATCCAGCGGGGGGCACAGATACGCAGTATTTT.

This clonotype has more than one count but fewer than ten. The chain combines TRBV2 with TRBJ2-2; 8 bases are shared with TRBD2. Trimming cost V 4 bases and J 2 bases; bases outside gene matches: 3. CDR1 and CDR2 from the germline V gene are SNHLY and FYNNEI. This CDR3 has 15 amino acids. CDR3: CASSVRGGNTGELFF. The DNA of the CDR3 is TGTGCCAGCAGTGTACGGGGGGGTAACACCGGGGAGCTGTTTTTT.

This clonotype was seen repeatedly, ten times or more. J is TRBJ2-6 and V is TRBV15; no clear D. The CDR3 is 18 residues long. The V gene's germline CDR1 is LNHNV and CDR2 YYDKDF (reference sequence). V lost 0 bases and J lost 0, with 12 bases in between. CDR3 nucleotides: TGTGCCACCAGCAGAGAGAAGACAAGAAACTCTGGGGCCAACGTCCTGACTTTC. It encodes CATSREKTRNSGANVLTF.

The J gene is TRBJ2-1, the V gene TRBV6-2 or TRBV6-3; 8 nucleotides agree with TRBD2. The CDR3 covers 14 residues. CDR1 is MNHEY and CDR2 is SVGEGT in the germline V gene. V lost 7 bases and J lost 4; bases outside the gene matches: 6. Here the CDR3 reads CASTLGGGYNEQFF. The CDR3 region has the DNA TGTGCCAGCACCCTCGGGGGGGGGTACAATGAGCAGTTCTTC.

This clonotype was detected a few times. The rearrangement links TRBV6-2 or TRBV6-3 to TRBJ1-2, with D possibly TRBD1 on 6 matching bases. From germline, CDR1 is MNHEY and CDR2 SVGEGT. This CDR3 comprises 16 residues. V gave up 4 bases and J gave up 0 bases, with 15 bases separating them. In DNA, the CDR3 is TGTGCCAGCAGTTCTCTCTGGACAGCTACTAACTATGGCTACACCTTC. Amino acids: CASSSLWTATNYGYTF.

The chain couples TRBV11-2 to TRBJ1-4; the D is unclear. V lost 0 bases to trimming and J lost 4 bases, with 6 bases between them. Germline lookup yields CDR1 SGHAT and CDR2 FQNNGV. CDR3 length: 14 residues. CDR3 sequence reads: CASSLDRNNEKLFF. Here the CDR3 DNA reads TGTGCCAGCAGCTTAGATAGGAATAATGAAAAACTGTTTTTT.

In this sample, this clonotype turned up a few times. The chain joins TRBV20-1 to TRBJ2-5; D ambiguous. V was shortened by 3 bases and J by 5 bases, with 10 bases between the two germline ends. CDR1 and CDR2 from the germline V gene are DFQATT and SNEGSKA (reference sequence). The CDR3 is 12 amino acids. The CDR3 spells CSASYAAETQYF. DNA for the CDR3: TGCAGTGCTAGTTACGCCGCGGAGACCCAGTACTTC.

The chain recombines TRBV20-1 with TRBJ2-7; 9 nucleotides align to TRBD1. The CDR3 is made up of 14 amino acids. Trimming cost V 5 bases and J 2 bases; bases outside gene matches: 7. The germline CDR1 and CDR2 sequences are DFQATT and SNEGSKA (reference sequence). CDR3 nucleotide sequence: TGCAGTGCTGGTAGGACAGGGGTAGCCTACGAGCAGTACTTC. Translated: CSAGRTGVAYEQYF.

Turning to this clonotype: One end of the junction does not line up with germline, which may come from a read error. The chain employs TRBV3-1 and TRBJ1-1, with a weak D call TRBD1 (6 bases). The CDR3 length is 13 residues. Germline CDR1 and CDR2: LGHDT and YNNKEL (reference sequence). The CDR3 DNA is TGTGCCAGCAGCCCACAGACCGGGCACAGGGCTACGTTT. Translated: CASSPQTGHRATF.